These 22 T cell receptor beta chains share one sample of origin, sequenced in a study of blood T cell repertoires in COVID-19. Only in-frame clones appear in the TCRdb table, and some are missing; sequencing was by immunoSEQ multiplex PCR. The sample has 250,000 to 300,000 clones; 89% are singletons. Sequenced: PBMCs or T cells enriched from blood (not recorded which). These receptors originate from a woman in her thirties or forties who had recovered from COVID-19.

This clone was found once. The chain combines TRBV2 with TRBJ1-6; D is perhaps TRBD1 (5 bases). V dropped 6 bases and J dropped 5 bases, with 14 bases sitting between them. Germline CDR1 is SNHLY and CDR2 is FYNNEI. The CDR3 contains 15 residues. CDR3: CASRARGFDNSPLHF. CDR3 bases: TGTGCCAGCAGAGCTAGGGGTTTTGATAATTCACCCCTCCACTTT.

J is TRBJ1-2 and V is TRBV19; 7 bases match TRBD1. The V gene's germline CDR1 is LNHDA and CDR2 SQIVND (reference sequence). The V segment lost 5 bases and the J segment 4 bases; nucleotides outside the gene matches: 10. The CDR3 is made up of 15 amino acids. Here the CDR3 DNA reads TGTGCCAGTAGTCCTTGGACAGGCGCCAGCTATGGCTACACCTTC. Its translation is CASSPWTGASYGYTF.

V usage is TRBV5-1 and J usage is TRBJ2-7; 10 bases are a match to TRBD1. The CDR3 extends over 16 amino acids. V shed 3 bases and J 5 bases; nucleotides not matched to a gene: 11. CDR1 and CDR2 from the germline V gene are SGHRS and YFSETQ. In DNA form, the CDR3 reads TGCGCCAGCAGCTCAGATGCATCCGGGACAGGGGACGAGCAGTACTTC. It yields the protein CASSSDASGTGDEQYF. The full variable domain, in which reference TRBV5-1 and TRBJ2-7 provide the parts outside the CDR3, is KAGVTQTPRYLIKTRGQQVTLSCSPISGHRSVSWYQQTPGQGLQFLFEYFSETQRNKGNFPGRFSGRQFSNSRSEMNVSTLELGDSALYLCASSSDASGTGDEQYFGPGTRLTVT.

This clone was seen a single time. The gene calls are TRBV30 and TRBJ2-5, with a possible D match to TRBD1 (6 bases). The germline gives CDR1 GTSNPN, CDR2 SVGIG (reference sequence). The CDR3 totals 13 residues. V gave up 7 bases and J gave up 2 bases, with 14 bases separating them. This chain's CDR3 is CAFTRGLQETQYF. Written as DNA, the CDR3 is TGTGCCTTTACTAGGGGGTTACAAGAGACCCAGTACTTC. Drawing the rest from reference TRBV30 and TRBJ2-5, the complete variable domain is SQTIHQWPATLVQPVGSPLSLECTVEGTSNPNLYWYRQAAGRGLQLLFYSVGIGQISSEVPQNLSASRPQDRQFILSSKKLLLSDSGFYLCAFTRGLQETQYFGPGTRLLVL.

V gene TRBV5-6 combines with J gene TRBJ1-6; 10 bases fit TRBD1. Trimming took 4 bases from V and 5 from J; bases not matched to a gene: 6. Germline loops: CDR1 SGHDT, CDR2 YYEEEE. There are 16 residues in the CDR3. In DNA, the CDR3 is TGTGCCAGCAGCCAGGCCGGGACAGGGGATAATTCACCCCTCCACTTT. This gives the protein CASSQAGTGDNSPLHF.

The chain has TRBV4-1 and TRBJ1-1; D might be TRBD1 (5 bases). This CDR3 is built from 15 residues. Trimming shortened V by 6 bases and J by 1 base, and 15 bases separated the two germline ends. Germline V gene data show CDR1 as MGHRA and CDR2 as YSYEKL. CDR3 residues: CASRGYRWGNTEAFF. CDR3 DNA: TGCGCCAGCAGGGGTTACAGGTGGGGGAACACTGAAGCTTTCTTT.

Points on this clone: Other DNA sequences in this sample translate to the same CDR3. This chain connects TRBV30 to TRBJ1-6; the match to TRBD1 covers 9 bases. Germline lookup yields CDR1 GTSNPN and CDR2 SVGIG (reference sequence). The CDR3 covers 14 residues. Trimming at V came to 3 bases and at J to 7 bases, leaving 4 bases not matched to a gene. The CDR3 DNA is TGTGCCTGGAGGGGAGACAGGGGGAATTCACCCCTCCACTTT. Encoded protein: CAWRGDRGNSPLHF.

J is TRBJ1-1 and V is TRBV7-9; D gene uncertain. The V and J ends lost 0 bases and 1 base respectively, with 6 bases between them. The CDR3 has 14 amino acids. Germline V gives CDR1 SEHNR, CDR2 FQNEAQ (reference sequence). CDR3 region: CASSLALGNTEAFF. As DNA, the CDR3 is TGTGCCAGCAGCTTAGCCCTAGGGAACACTGAAGCTTTCTTT.

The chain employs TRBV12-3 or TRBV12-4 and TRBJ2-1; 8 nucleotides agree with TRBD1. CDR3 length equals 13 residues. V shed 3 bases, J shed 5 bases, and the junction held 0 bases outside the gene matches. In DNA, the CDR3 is TGTGCCAGCAGTTTGGGACAGGACAATGAGCAGTTCTTC. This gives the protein CASSLGQDNEQFF.

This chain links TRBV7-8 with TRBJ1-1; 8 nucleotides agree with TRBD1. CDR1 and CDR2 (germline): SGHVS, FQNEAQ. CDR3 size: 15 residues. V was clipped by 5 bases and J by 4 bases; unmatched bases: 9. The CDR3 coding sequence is TGTGCCAGCAGCGCTCAGACAGGGGAGGGCACTGAAGCTTTCTTT. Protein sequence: CASSAQTGEGTEAFF.

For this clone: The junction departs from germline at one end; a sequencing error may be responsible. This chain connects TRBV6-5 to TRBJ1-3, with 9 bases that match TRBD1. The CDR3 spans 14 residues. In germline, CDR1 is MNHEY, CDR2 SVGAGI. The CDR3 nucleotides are TGTGCCAGCAGTTACTCACAGGGGGCCACAGTCAGAAATTTT. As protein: CASSYSQGATVRNF.

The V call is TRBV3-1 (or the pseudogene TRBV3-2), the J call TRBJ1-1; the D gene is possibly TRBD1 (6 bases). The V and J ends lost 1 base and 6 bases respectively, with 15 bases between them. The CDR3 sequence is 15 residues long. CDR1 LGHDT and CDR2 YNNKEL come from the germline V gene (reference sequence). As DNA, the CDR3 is TGTGCCAGCAGCCAAGGCCGGGGTGAGGGGGCTGAAGCTTTCTTT. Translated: CASSQGRGEGAEAFF.

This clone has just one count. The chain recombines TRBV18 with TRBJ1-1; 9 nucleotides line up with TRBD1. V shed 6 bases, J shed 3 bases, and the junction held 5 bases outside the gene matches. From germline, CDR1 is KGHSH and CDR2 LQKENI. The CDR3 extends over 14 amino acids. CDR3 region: CASSAGQGHTEAFF. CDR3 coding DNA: TGTGCCAGCTCCGCGGGACAGGGTCACACTGAAGCTTTCTTT.

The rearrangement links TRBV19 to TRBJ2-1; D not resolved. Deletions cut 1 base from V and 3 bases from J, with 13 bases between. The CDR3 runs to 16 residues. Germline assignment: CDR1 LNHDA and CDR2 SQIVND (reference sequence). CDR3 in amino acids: CASSIGPSHSYNEQFF. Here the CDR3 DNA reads TGTGCCAGTAGTATAGGCCCGTCCCATAGCTACAATGAGCAGTTCTTC.

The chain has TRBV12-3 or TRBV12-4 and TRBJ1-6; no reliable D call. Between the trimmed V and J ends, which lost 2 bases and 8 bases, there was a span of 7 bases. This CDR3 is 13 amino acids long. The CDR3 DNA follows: TGTGCCAGCAGTTTAATCGTAGATTCACCCCTCCACTTT. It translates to CASSLIVDSPLHF.

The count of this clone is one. CDR3 in DNA: TGTGCCAGTGGCCGGGGGATTCCTGAAGCTTTCTTT. Its translation: CASGRGIPEAFF. The rearrangement links TRBV2 to TRBJ1-1; maybe TRBD1 (5 bases). Germline CDR1 is SNHLY and CDR2 is FYNNEI. Trimming took 9 bases from V and 6 from J, leaving 14 bases between them. The CDR3 loop spans 12 amino acids.

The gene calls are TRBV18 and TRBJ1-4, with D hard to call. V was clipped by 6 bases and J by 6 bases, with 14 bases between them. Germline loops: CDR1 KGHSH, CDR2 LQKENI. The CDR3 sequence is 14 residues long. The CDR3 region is CASSPGSAHEKLFF. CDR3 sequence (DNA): TGTGCCAGCTCCCCGGGGTCGGCCCATGAAAAACTGTTTTTT.

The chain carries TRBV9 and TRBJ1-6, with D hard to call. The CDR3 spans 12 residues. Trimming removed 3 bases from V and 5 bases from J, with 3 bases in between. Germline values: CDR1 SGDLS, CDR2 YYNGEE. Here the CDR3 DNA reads TGTGCCAGCAGCGCAAATAATTCACCCCTCCACTTT. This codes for CASSANNSPLHF.

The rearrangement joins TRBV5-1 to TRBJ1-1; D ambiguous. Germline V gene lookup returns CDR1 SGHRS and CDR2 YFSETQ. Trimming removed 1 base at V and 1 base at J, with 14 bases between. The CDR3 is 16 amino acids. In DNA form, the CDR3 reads TGCGCCAGCAGCTTGATTCCAGCGTCCCAGAACACTGAAGCTTTCTTT. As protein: CASSLIPASQNTEAFF.

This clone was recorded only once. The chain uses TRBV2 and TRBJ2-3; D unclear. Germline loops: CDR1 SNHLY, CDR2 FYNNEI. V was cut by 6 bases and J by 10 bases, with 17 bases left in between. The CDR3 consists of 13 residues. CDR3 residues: CASRPLGPPAQYF. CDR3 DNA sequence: TGTGCCAGCAGACCCCTAGGTCCACCTGCGCAGTATTTT.

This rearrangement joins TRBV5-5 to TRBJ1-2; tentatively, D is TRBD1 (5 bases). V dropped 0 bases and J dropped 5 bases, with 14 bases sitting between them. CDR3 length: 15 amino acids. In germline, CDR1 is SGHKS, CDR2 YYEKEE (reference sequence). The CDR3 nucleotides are TGTGCCAGCAGCTTGGTAGGGGTAATAGGGTATGGCTACACCTTC. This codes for CASSLVGVIGYGYTF.

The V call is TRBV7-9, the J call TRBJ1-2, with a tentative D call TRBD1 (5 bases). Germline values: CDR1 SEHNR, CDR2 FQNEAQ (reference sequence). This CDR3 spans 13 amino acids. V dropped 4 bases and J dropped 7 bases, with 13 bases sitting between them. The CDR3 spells CASSSRGGSGYTF. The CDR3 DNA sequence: TGTGCCAGCAGCTCCCGGGGGGGAAGTGGCTACACCTTC. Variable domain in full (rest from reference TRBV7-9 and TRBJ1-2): DTGVSQNPRHKITKRGQNVTFRCDPISEHNRLYWYRQTLGQGPEFLTYFQNEAQLEKSRLLSDRFSAERPKGSFSTLEIQRTEQGDSAMYLCASSSRGGSGYTFGSGTRLTVV.